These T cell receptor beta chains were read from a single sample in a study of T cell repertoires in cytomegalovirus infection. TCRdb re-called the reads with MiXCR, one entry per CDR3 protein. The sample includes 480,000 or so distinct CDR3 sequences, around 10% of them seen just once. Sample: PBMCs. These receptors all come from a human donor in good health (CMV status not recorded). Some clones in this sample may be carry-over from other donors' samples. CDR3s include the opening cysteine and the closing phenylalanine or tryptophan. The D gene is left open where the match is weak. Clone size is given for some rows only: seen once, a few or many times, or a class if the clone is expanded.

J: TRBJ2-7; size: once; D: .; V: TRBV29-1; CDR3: CSVEIVGVQIYEQYF; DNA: TGCAGCGTTGAAATTGTCGGGGTGCAGATCTACGAGCAGTACTTC
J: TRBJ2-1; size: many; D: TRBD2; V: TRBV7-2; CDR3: CASSLELAVLREFF; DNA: TGTGCCAGCAGCTTAGAGCTAGCGGTCTTACGGGAGTTCTTC
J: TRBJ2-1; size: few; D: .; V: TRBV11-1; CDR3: CASSLGARGTYNEQFF; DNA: TGTGCCAGCAGCTTAGGGGCCAGGGGAACCTACAATGAGCAGTTCTTC
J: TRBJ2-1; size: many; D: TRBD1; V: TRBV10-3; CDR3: CAIRGQESYNEQFF; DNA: TGTGCCATCAGGGGACAGGAATCCTACAATGAGCAGTTCTTC
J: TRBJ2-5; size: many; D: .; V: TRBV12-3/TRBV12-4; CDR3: CASSKSYQETQYF; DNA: TGTGCCAGCAGCAAATCGTACCAAGAGACCCAGTACTTC
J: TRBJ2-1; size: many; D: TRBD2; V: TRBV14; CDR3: CASSQVASGSCEQFF; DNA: TGTGCCAGCAGCCAAGTAGCTAGCGGGAGCTGTGAGCAGTTCTTC
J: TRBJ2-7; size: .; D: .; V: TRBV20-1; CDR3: CSASMAYEQYF; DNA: TGCAGTGCTAGCATGGCCTACGAGCAGTACTTC
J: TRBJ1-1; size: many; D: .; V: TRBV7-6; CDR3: CASSLKTGATEAFF; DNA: TGTGCCAGCAGCTTAAAGACAGGCGCGACTGAAGCTTTCTTT
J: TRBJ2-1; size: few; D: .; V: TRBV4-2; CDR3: CASSQEVARDSYNEQFF; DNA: TGTGCCAGCAGCCAAGAGGTGGCCCGCGACTCCTACAATGAGCAGTTCTTC
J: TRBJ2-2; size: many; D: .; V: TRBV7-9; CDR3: CASSLRGVNTGELFF; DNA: TGTGCCAGCAGCTTAAGGGGGGTGAACACCGGGGAGCTGTTTTTT
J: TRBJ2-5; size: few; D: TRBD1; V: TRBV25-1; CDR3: CASSDSWDRDATQYF; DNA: TGTGCCAGCAGTGACTCGTGGGACAGGGACGCGACCCAGTACTTC
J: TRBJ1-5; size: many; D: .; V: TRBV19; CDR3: CASSMTGTQPQHF; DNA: TGTGCCAGTAGTATGACCGGGACACAGCCCCAGCATTTT
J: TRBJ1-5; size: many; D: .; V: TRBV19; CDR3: CASSIADRRDQPQHF; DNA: TGTGCCAGTAGTATAGCGGACAGACGGGATCAGCCCCAGCATTTT
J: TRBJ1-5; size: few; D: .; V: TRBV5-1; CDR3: CASKGPTLWGPNQPQHF; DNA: TGCGCCAGCAAGGGCCCAACATTGTGGGGACCTAATCAGCCCCAGCATTTT
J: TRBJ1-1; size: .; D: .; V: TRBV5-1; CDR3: CASSSFEITEAFF; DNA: TGCGCCAGCAGCTCATTCGAGATTACTGAAGCTTTCTTT
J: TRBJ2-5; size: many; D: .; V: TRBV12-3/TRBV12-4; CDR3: CASRFEGDGETQYF; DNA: TGTGCCAGCCGCTTTGAAGGAGACGGAGAGACCCAGTACTTC
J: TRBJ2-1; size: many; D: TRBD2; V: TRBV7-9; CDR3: CASSDIAGDGNEQFF; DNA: TGTGCCAGCAGCGACATAGCGGGAGACGGTAATGAGCAGTTCTTC
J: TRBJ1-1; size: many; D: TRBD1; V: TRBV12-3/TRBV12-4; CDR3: CASSFVGRGPTEAFF; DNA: TGTGCCAGCAGTTTTGTCGGCAGGGGGCCAACTGAAGCTTTCTTT
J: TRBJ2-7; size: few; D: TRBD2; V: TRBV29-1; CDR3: CSVTSGGIYEQYF; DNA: TGCAGCGTTACGAGCGGGGGAATCTACGAGCAGTACTTC
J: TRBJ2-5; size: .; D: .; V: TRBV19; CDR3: CASRKGQYQETQYF; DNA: TGTGCCAGCCGGAAAGGACAGTACCAAGAGACCCAGTACTTC
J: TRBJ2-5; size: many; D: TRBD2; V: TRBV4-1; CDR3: CASSQGLREAYQETQYF; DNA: TGCGCCAGCAGCCAAGGCTTGCGGGAGGCCTACCAAGAGACCCAGTACTTC
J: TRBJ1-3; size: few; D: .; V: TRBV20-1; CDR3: CSASSVGNTIYF; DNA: TGCAGTGCTAGTTCAGTTGGAAACACCATATATTTT
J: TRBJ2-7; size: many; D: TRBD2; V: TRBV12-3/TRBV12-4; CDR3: CASSSDGLAGYSYEQYF; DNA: TGTGCCAGCAGTTCAGATGGACTAGCGGGATACTCCTACGAGCAGTACTTC
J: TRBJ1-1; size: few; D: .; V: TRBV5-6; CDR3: CASSPESGATEAFF; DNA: TGTGCCAGCAGCCCGGAATCGGGGGCGACTGAAGCTTTCTTT
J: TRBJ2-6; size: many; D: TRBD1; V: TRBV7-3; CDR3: CASSSPDRGGVLTF; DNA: TGTGCCAGCAGCTCCCCGGACAGGGGTGGGGTCCTGACTTTC
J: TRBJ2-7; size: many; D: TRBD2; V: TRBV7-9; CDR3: CASSRIPYGGPPSGRVSYEQYF; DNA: TGTGCCAGCAGCCGCATACCCTACGGGGGGCCGCCTAGCGGGAGAGTCTCCTACGAGCAGTACTTC
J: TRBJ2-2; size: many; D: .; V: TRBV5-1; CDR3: CASSTDRNTGELFF; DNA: TGCGCCAGCAGCACGGACAGAAACACCGGGGAGCTGTTTTTT
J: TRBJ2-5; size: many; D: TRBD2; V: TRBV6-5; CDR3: CASSVSPGGSSKTQYF; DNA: TGTGCCAGCAGCGTCTCACCCGGGGGGTCAAGCAAGACCCAGTACTTC
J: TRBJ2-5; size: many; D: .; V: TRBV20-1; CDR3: CSASRRRGYQETQYF; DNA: TGCAGTGCTAGCCGCAGGCGGGGCTACCAAGAGACCCAGTACTTC